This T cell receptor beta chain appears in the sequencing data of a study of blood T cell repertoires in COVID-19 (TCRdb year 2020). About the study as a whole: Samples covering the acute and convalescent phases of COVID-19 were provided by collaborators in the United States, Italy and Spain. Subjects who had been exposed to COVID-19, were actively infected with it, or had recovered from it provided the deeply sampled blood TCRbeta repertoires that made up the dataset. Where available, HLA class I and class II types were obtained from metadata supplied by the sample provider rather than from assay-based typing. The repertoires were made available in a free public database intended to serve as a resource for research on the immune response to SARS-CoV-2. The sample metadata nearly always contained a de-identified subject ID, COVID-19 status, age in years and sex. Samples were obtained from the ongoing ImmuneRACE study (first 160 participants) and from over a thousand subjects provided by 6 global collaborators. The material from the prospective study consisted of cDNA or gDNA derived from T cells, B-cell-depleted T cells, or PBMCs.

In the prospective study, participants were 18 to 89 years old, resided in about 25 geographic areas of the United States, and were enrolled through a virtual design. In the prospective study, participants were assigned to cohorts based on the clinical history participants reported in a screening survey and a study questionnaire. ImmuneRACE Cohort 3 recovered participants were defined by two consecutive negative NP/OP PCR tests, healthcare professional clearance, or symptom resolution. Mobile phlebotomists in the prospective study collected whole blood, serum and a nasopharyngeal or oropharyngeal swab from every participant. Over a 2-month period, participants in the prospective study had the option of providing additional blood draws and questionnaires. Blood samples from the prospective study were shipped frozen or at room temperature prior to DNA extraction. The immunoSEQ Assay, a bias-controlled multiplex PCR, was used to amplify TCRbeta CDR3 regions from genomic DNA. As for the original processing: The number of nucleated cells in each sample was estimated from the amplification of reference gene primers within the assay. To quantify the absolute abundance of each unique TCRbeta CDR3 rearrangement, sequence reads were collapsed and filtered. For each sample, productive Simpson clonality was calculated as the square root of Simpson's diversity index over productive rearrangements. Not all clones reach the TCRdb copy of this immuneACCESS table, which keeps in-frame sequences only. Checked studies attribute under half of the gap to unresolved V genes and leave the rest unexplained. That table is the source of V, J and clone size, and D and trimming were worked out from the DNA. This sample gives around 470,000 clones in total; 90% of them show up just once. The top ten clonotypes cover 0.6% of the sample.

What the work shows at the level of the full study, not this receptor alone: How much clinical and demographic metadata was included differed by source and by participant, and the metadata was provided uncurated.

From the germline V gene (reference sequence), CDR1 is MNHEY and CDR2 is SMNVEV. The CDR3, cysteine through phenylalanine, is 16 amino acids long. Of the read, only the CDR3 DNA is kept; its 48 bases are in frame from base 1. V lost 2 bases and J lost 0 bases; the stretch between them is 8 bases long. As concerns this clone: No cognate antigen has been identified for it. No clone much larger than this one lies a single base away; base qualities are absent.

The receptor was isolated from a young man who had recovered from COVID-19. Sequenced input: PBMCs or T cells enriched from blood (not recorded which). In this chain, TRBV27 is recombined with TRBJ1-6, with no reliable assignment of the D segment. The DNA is TGTGCCAGCAGTTTAGAGGTTTCCTCCTATAATTCACCCCTCCACTTT. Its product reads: CASSLEVSSYNSPLHF.